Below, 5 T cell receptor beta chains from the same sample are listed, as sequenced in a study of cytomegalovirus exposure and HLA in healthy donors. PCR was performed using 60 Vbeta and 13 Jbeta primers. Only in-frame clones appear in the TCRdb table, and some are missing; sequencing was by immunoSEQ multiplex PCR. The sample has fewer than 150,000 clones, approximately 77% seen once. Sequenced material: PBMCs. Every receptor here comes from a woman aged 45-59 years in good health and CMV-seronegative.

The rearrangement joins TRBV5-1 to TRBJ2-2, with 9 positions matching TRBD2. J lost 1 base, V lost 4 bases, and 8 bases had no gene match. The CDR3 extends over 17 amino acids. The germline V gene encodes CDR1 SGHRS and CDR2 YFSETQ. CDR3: CASSPEAGGWNTGELFF. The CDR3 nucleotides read TGCGCCAGCAGCCCAGAAGCGGGGGGATGGAACACCGGGGAGCTGTTTTTT.

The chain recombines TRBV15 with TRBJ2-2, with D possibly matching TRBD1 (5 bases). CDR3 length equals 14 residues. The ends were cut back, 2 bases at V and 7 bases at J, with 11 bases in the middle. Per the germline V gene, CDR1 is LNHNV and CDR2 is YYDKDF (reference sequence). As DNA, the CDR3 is TGTGCCACCAGCAGACGGTTAGGGGACGGGGAGCTGTTTTTT. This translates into CATSRRLGDGELFF.

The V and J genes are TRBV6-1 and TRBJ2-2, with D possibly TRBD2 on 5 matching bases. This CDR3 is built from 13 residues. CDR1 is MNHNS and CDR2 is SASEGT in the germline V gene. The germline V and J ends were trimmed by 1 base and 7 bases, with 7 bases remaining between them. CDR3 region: CASSEGGFGELFF. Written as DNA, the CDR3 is TGTGCCAGCAGTGAAGGAGGGTTCGGGGAGCTGTTTTTT.

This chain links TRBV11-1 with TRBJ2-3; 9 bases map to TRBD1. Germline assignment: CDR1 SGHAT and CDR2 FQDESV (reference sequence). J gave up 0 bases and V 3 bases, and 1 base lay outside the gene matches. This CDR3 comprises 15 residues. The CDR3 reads CASSFGTGSTDTQYF. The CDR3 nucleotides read TGTGCCAGCAGCTTTGGGACAGGGAGCACAGATACGCAGTATTTT.

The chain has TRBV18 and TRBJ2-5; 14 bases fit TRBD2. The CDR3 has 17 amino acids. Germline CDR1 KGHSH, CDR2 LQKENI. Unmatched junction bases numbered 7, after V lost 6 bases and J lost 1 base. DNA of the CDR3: TGTGCCAGCTCCTGGACTAGCGGGGGGCCACCCCAAGAGACCCAGTACTTC. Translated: CASSWTSGGPPQETQYF.